Reported below is one TCR beta chain. No cognate antigen has been identified for it. No much larger clonotype is one base removed from it; base qualities were not supplied. The CDR3 spans 16 residues, from the cysteine through the phenylalanine. Kept here is only the CDR3 DNA, which spans 48 bases and is read in frame from base 1. Per the germline V gene, SGHVS is the CDR1 and FQNEAQ is the CDR2. Relative to germline, V is 6 bases shorter and J is 4 bases shorter, with 21 bases between their ends. TCRbeta CDR3 regions were amplified from genomic DNA using the immunoSEQ Assay, a bias-controlled multiplex PCR. As for the original processing: The number of nucleated cells in each sample was estimated from the amplification of reference gene primers within the assay. Sequence reads were collapsed and filtered to measure the absolute abundance of every unique TCRbeta CDR3 rearrangement. For each sample, productive Simpson clonality was calculated by taking the square root of Simpson's diversity index across productive rearrangements. Sourced from immuneACCESS, this table was stored by TCRdb with only in-frame sequences that have V and J called. A share of the clones is absent; for the studies checked, an unresolved V gene accounts for under half, and the remainder has no known explanation. That table furnishes V, J and clone size, whereas the DNA furnished D and trimming. For this sample the table gives 200,000 to 300,000 clones, of which roughly nine tenths were detected only once. Of the sample, approximately 2.6% is held by the ten largest clones.

This sample was taken from a study of blood T cell repertoires in COVID-19 (dated by TCRdb to 2020 to 2022). Regarding the complete study: Collaborator samples came from the United States, Italy and Spain and covered acute and convalescent phases of COVID-19. The sample metadata nearly always contained a de-identified subject ID, COVID-19 status, age in years and sex. Subjects who had been exposed to COVID-19, were actively infected with it, or had recovered from it provided the deeply sampled blood TCRbeta repertoires that made up the dataset. Samples were obtained from the ongoing ImmuneRACE study (first 160 participants) and from over a thousand subjects provided by 6 global collaborators. The repertoires were released in a freely available public database meant as a resource for research on the immune response to SARS-CoV-2. Where available, HLA class I and class II types were obtained from metadata supplied by the sample provider rather than from assay-based typing. The prospective study material was composed of cDNA or gDNA derived from T cells, B-cell-depleted T cells, or PBMCs.

Study-wide findings and limitations: Clinical and demographic metadata were provided uncurated, with the amount varying by source and participant.

Participants in the prospective study were aged about 18 to 95 years, lived in some 24 United States geographic areas, and enrolled through a virtual design. In the prospective study, cohorts were assigned on the basis of participant-reported clinical history obtained from a screening survey and a study questionnaire. Recovered participants in ImmuneRACE Cohort 3 were defined by two consecutive negative NP/OP PCR tests, clearance by a healthcare professional, or resolution of symptoms. In the prospective study, whole blood, serum and a nasopharyngeal or oropharyngeal swab were collected from each participant by mobile phlebotomists. Additional blood draws and questionnaires over an approximately 2-month period could optionally be provided by prospective study participants. Prospective study blood samples were shipped either frozen or at room temperature before DNA extraction.

The sequence links TRBV7-8 to TRBJ1-2, with an unclear D gene assignment. The TCR originated in a woman under 30 who had recovered from COVID-19. Material: PBMCs or T cells enriched from blood (not recorded which). The nucleotides read TGTGCCAGCAGTTCATCTCGTACAGCCGGGGTCTATGGCTACACCTTC. Its amino acids are CASSSSRTAGVYGYTF.